Shown below are 23 T cell receptor beta chains from a single sample sequenced in a study of PD-L1 blockade in urothelial cancer. Clones were read by immunoSEQ multiplex PCR, and TCRdb kept only the in-frame ones, dropping some. The sample yields roughly 120,000 clones, approximately 90% seen once. Time point indicated: peripheral blood 6 weeks after treatment start. Sequencing used PBMCs, obtained around atezolizumab (anti-PD-L1) treatment. The receptors shown here come from a man aged 55-75 years with urothelial cancer.

The chain links TRBV11-3 to TRBJ1-3; D is possibly TRBD1 (5 bases). Germline CDR1 SGHNT, CDR2 YENEEA. V was clipped by 2 bases and J by 0 bases, with 8 bases between them. This CDR3 has 15 amino acids. The CDR3: CASSLRGSSGNTIYF. In DNA form, the CDR3 reads TGTGCCAGCAGCTTAAGGGGCAGCTCTGGAAACACCATATATTTT.

This clone came up once. The CDR3 coding sequence is TGTGCCAGCAGTGAACGGACAGGGGTTTCACCCCTCCACTTT. Its translation is CASSERTGVSPLHF. The rearrangement links TRBV2 to TRBJ1-6; the match to TRBD1 covers 9 bases. Trimming removed 2 bases from V and 9 bases from J; junction bases left unmatched: 2. Germline assignment: CDR1 SNHLY and CDR2 FYNNEI. There are 14 residues in the CDR3.

The gene calls are TRBV11-2 and TRBJ2-1, with a possible D match to TRBD2 (5 bases). Germline CDR1 is SGHAT and CDR2 is FQNNGV. V shed 1 base and J shed 6 bases, with 10 bases lying between them. The CDR3 has 14 residues. In DNA, the CDR3 is TGTGCCAGCAGCTTAGGTAGGCTAGCCAATGAGCAGTTCTTC. Residues: CASSLGRLANEQFF.

The genes are TRBV4-3 and TRBJ1-1, with D possibly matching TRBD1 (6 bases). Germline values: CDR1 LGHNA, CDR2 YSLEER. The germline V and J ends were trimmed by 0 bases and 6 bases, with 14 bases remaining between them. The CDR3 consists of 15 residues. CDR3 residues: CASSQDQGGNAEAFF. CDR3 coding DNA: TGCGCCAGCAGCCAAGATCAAGGGGGAAACGCTGAAGCTTTCTTT.

This clone was seen just once. The chain has TRBV6-4 and TRBJ2-1; 14 bases match TRBD2. CDR1 is MRHNA and CDR2 is SNTAGT in the germline V gene. The CDR3 consists of 13 residues. V dropped 9 bases and J dropped 8; count of bases not matched to a gene: 3. CDR3 bases: TGTGCCAGGGGACTAGCGGGAGAGGATGAGCAGTTCTTC. Its translation is CARGLAGEDEQFF.

This chain connects TRBV5-5 to TRBJ2-2, with 7 bases aligning to TRBD2. With V trimmed by 4 bases and J by 4 bases, 13 bases remained unmatched. This CDR3 has 17 residues. Germline V gives CDR1 SGHKS, CDR2 YYEKEE (reference sequence). The CDR3 loop reads CASSGIAGLKVTGELFF. In DNA form, the CDR3 reads TGTGCCAGCAGCGGAATAGCGGGCTTGAAGGTCACCGGGGAGCTGTTTTTT. Full variable domain (missing parts from reference TRBV5-5 and TRBJ2-2): DAGVTQSPTHLIKTRGQQVTLRCSPISGHKSVSWYQQVLGQGPQFIFQYYEKEERGRGNFPDRFSARQFPNYSSELNVNALLLGDSALYLCASSGIAGLKVTGELFFGEGSRLTVL.

V is TRBV9 and J is TRBJ2-7; the match to TRBD2 covers 14 bases. Germline-derived CDR1 and CDR2 are SGDLS and YYNGEE. J gave up 5 bases and V 3 bases, and 4 bases lay outside the gene matches. The CDR3 has 15 amino acids. The CDR3 here is CASSAGTSGSHEQYF. In DNA, the CDR3 is TGTGCCAGCAGCGCAGGGACTAGCGGGAGTCACGAGCAGTACTTC. Supplemented by reference TRBV9 and TRBJ2-7, the full variable domain reads DSGVTQTPKHLITATGQRVTLRCSPRSGDLSVYWYQQSLDQGLQFLIQYYNGEERAKGNILERFSAQQFPDLHSELNLSSLELGDSALYFCASSAGTSGSHEQYFGPGTRLTVT.

The chain links TRBV27 to TRBJ2-3, with D uncertain. CDR1 and CDR2 (germline): MNHEY, SMNVEV (reference sequence). Deletions cut 6 bases from V and 2 bases from J, with 9 bases between. This CDR3 spans 13 amino acids. CDR3: CASSPYPTDTQYF. In nucleotides, the CDR3 is TGTGCCAGCAGCCCCTACCCCACAGATACGCAGTATTTT.

CDR3 amino acids: CASSSRGGPLTDTQYF. CDR3 DNA sequence: TGTGCCAGCAGTTCCCGCGGGGGGCCTCTCACAGATACGCAGTATTTT. The chain couples TRBV2 to TRBJ2-3; 8 nucleotides match TRBD2. The CDR3 extends over 16 amino acids. V was clipped by 5 bases and J by 2 bases; unmatched bases: 9. From germline, CDR1 is SNHLY and CDR2 FYNNEI.

Here the CDR3 reads CAWTPGASGISGYTF. As DNA, the CDR3 is TGTGCCTGGACCCCCGGGGCCAGCGGGATAAGTGGCTACACCTTC. The V and J genes are TRBV30 and TRBJ1-2, with D perhaps matching TRBD1 (5 bases). This CDR3 spans 15 amino acids. Germline V gives CDR1 GTSNPN, CDR2 SVGIG (reference sequence). Between the trimmed V and J ends, which lost 4 bases and 7 bases, there was a span of 22 bases.

This clone showed up just a few times. This chain links TRBV28 with TRBJ2-7, with TRBD1 matching over 7 bases. V shed 7 bases and J 3 bases; nucleotides not matched to a gene: 12. Germline V gene data show CDR1 as MDHEN and CDR2 as SYDVKM. The CDR3 length is 15 residues. The CDR3 region has the DNA TGTGCCAGCACCAAACGACAGGGCAAGAACTACGAGCAGTACTTC. Its translation is CASTKRQGKNYEQYF.

The chain links TRBV14 to TRBJ2-1, with D perhaps TRBD2 (6 bases). This CDR3 spans 14 amino acids. V lost 4 bases to trimming and J lost 7 bases, with 14 bases between them. Germline-derived CDR1 and CDR2 are SGHDN and FVKESK. The CDR3 reads CASSRVHRGNEQFF. DNA of the CDR3: TGTGCCAGCAGCCGGGTCCACCGGGGGAATGAGCAGTTCTTC.

The J gene is TRBJ2-1, the V gene TRBV15, with a possible D match to TRBD2 (7 bases). V dropped 6 bases and J dropped 7 bases, with 16 bases sitting between them. From germline, CDR1 is LNHNV and CDR2 YYDKDF (reference sequence). This CDR3 is 14 amino acids long. The CDR3, as DNA: TGTGCCACCAGTTCCGGGGGGCCCGTGAATGAGCAGTTCTTC. It codes for CATSSGGPVNEQFF.

The V gene is TRBV5-6, the J gene TRBJ1-1, with 9 positions matching TRBD1. Germline lookup yields CDR1 SGHDT and CDR2 YYEEEE. V lost 7 bases and J lost 3; bases outside the gene matches: 13. This CDR3 region has 16 residues. The CDR3 sequence: CASGLYRGRFHTEAFF. In DNA form, the CDR3 reads TGTGCCAGCGGGCTTTACAGGGGGCGTTTTCACACTGAAGCTTTCTTT. The complete variable domain, with remaining parts taken from reference TRBV5-6 and TRBJ1-1, reads DAGVTQSPTHLIKTRGQQVTLRCSPKSGHDTVSWYQQALGQGPQFIFQYYEEEERQRGNFPDRFSGHQFPNYSSELNVNALLLGDSALYLCASGLYRGRFHTEAFFGQGTRLTVV.

The rearrangement links TRBV9 to TRBJ1-6; 10 positions match TRBD1. The trim removed 2 bases at V and 9 bases at J, leaving 5 bases unmatched. CDR3 size: 15 residues. CDR1 and CDR2 (germline): SGDLS, YYNGEE. CDR3 sequence (DNA): TGTGCCAGCAGCGTGACAGGGGGCGCAGGTTCACCCCTCCACTTT. It is translated as CASSVTGGAGSPLHF.

The chain links TRBV10-3 to TRBJ2-7; D may be TRBD2 (5 bases). Germline values: CDR1 ENHRY, CDR2 SYGVKD. V was cut by 8 bases and J by 0 bases, with 14 bases left in between. The CDR3 totals 14 residues. Written as DNA, the CDR3 is TGTGCCATCGGTAATGAGGGCTTCTCCTACGAGCAGTACTTC. Its translation: CAIGNEGFSYEQYF.

This clone was recorded only once. This rearrangement joins TRBV10-3 to TRBJ2-2; 8 bases are a match to TRBD1. CDR3 size: 15 residues. Losses at the gene ends were 5 bases for V and 3 bases for J; bases not matched to a gene: 5. CDR1 and CDR2 from the germline V gene are ENHRY and SYGVKD. CDR3 loop: CAISPRGRDTGELFF. The CDR3 bases are TGTGCCATCAGTCCCAGGGGGCGGGACACCGGGGAGCTGTTTTTT.

The chain recombines TRBV7-3 with TRBJ2-1, with 8 bases aligning to TRBD2. The CDR3 loop spans 15 amino acids. Trimming removed 1 base from V and 8 bases from J; junction bases left unmatched: 7. Germline CDR1 reads SGHTA; CDR2 reads FQGTGA. CDR3 coding DNA: TGTGCCAGCAGCTTAAGTAGCGGGACTGGCCATGAGCAGTTCTTC. This codes for CASSLSSGTGHEQFF. Based on the CDR3 plus reference TRBV7-3 and TRBJ2-1, the full variable domain is GAGVSQTPSNKVTEKGKYVELRCDPISGHTALYWYRQSLGQGPEFLIYFQGTGAADDSGLPNDRFFAVRPEGSVSTLKIQRTERGDSAVYLCASSLSSGTGHEQFFGPGTRLTVL.

This chain uses TRBV5-1 with TRBJ1-1; TRBD1 might be the D (5 bases). Germline V gene sequence: CDR1 SGHRS, CDR2 YFSETQ. The length of the CDR3 is 13 residues. Trimming shortened V by 3 bases and J by 4 bases, and 10 bases separated the two germline ends. The CDR3 nucleotides read TGCGCCAGCAGCTCCAGGGTGGGCACTGAAGCTTTCTTT. This codes for CASSSRVGTEAFF. Drawing the rest from reference TRBV5-1 and TRBJ1-1, the complete variable domain is KAGVTQTPRYLIKTRGQQVTLSCSPISGHRSVSWYQQTPGQGLQFLFEYFSETQRNKGNFPGRFSGRQFSNSRSEMNVSTLELGDSALYLCASSSRVGTEAFFGQGTRLTVV.

The chain employs TRBV7-3 and TRBJ2-1; TRBD2 agrees at 13 bases. The CDR3 loop spans 16 amino acids. The junction had 7 bases not matched to a gene; V was cut back by 4 bases and J by 7 bases. The germline V gene encodes CDR1 SGHTA and CDR2 FQGTGA. The CDR3: CASSSPLAGGPNEQFF. CDR3 nucleotide sequence: TGTGCCAGCAGCTCCCCACTAGCGGGGGGGCCAAATGAGCAGTTCTTC.

This chain connects TRBV14 to TRBJ2-6, with TRBD1 identical over 7 bases. The V segment lost 2 bases and the J segment 0 bases; nucleotides outside the gene matches: 10. Looked up from germline, CDR1 is SGHDN and CDR2 is FVKESK. The CDR3 consists of 19 residues. Here the CDR3 reads CASSQWDSRLPSGANVLTF. CDR3 coding DNA: TGTGCCAGCAGCCAATGGGACAGCCGACTTCCCTCTGGGGCCAACGTCCTGACTTTC. Full variable domain (remainder filled in from reference TRBV14 and TRBJ2-6): EAGVTQFPSHSVIEKGQTVTLRCDPISGHDNLYWYRRVMGKEIKFLLHFVKESKQDESGMPNNRFLAERTGGTYSTLKVQPAELEDSGVYFCASSQWDSRLPSGANVLTFGAGSRLTVL.

The chain has TRBV10-3 and TRBJ2-5; D uncertain. Trimming pared 5 bases from V and 5 bases from J, leaving 12 bases between. Germline V gives CDR1 ENHRY, CDR2 SYGVKD. The CDR3 spans 13 residues. In DNA, the CDR3 is TGTGCCATCAGTACTTACTCCGGGGAGACCCAGTACTTC. The encoded protein is CAISTYSGETQYF.

This sequence joins TRBV28 and TRBJ2-3; tentative D call: TRBD2 (5 bases). CDR1 and CDR2 (germline): MDHEN, SYDVKM. Deletions cut 7 bases from V and 9 bases from J, with 14 bases between. This CDR3 region has 12 residues. CDR3 in amino acids: CASNILSGTQYF. The CDR3 bases are TGTGCCAGCAATATACTCAGCGGCACGCAGTATTTT.